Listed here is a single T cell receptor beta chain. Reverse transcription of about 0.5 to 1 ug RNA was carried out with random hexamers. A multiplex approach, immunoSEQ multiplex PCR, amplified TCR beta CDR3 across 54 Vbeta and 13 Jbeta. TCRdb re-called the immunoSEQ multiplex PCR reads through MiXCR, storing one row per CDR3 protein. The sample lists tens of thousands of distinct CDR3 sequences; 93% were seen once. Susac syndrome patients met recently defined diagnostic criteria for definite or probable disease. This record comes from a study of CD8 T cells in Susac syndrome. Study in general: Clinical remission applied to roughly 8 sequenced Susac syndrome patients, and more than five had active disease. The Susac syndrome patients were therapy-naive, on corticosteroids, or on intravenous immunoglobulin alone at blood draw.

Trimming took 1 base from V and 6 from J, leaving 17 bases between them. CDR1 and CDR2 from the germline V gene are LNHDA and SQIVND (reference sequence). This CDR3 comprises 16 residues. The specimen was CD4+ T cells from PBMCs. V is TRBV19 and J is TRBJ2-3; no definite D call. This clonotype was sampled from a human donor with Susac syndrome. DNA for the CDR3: TGTGCCAGTAGTATAGTGGGGAAAGCCTCCCCGGATACGCAGTATTTT. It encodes CASSIVGKASPDTQYF.